This TCR beta chain was found in a study of OX40 agonist ivuxolimab in advanced cancers. Study-level information: A mean age of about 59 years, range about 20 to 79, was recorded, and about 83% were male.

Only in-frame clones appear in the TCRdb table, and some are missing; sequencing was by immunoSEQ multiplex PCR. There are fewer than 90,000 clones in the sample; roughly 84% occur only once, and approximately 0.25% lies in the top ten. This clone was seen a single time. Its antigen is still unknown. General study findings and limits: Doses of 0.1 to 3.0 mg/kg were accompanied by clonal expansion of CD4+ and CD8+ blood T cells by week 6.

The CDR3 contains 16 residues. Germline V lookup: CDR1 SGHRS, CDR2 YFSETQ. Losses at the gene ends were 4 bases for V and 6 bases for J; bases not matched to a gene: 12. The genes are TRBV5-1 and TRBJ2-5; TRBD1 agrees at 10 bases. The sequence came from an adult with an advanced solid tumor such as melanoma, head and neck, liver or kidney cancer. The sequenced sample was CD4+ or CD8+ T cells sorted from blood, obtained in a trial of the OX40 agonist ivuxolimab. The CDR3 DNA is TGCGCCAGCAGCCCGGTGTCCCGGGACAGGGGAAAGACCCAGTACTTC. It translates to CASSPVSRDRGKTQYF.